This T cell receptor beta chain was recovered during a study of a mutant IDH1 vaccine in newly diagnosed glioma. The sample's time point: week 47, end of study. Doses consisted of 300 ug of mutant IDH1 20-mer peptide each, paired with topical imiquimod. The method was immunoSEQ multiplex PCR; TCRdb's version includes in-frame clones alone and lacks a portion of them. The table shows roughly 86,000 clones, with roughly four fifths occurring only once. The count of this clone is one. Its specificity is unknown. Germline loops: CDR1 ENHRY, CDR2 SYGVKD. The V and J ends lost 2 bases and 7 bases respectively, with 14 bases between them. This CDR3 has 14 residues.

V and J are TRBV10-3 and TRBJ1-1, with TRBD1 as a possible D gene (5 bases). This receptor was taken from a man aged 35 to 55 with glioma. The sequences come from PBMCs, collected from a glioma patient whose treatment included an IDH1 peptide vaccine. The CDR3 here is CAISERQHSSEAFF. Here the CDR3 DNA reads TGTGCCATCAGTGAGAGACAGCATTCCAGTGAAGCTTTCTTT.